What follows are 10 T cell receptor beta chains derived from one specimen sequenced in a study of regulatory T cells in long-lasting Graves disease. Sample time point: newly diagnosed GD, antithyroid drugs for less than 3 months. From PBMCs, RNA was extracted and then used to make the TCR library. Investigators prepared the TCR beta libraries by applying iRepertoire HTBI primers and Arm-PCR of CDR3 regions. TCRdb reprocessed the multiplex PCR reads via MiXCR and lists one record per CDR3 protein. Of 250,000 or so distinct CDR3 sequences listed, approximately 18% are singletons. These data were likewise used in another study, on T cells in Graves' hyperthyroidism and ophthalmopathy.

The sequencing used peripheral blood mononuclear cells (PBMCs), collected at new diagnosis, from a patient treated with antithyroid drugs. Receptors were obtained from a woman in her twenties or thirties with Graves disease.

This clonotype was counted at least ten times. V is TRBV18 and J is TRBJ1-3; no clear D gene. Trimming removed 6 bases at V and 4 bases at J, with 16 bases between. This CDR3 is 15 amino acids long. Germline V gene data show CDR1 as KGHSH and CDR2 as LQKENI. CDR3: CASSPGMGGGNTIYF. The CDR3 DNA is TGTGCCAGCTCCCCCGGAATGGGCGGAGGAAACACCATATATTTT.

On this clonotype itself: Just one base apart from a much larger clone, this may be a read error. The CDR3 carries no conserved terminal phenylalanine or tryptophan, so it likely arises from a read error. The chain employs TRBV29-1 and TRBJ1-1; no firm D call. The CDR3 sequence is 13 residues long. Germline V gene lookup returns CDR1 SQVTM and CDR2 ANQGSEA. Trimming shortened V by 3 bases and J by 1 base, and 9 bases separated the two germline ends. The chain's CDR3 is CSVDWDTNTEAFL. DNA for the CDR3: TGCAGCGTTGATTGGGATACGAACACTGAAGCTTTCCTT.

This clonotype was observed many times. The chain recombines TRBV6-2 or TRBV6-3 with TRBJ2-5; 8 positions agree with TRBD2. Trimming cost V 0 bases and J 5 bases; bases outside gene matches: 8. The CDR3 is made up of 16 amino acids. CDR1 is MNHEY, CDR2 SVGEGT, per germline. The CDR3 coding sequence is TGTGCCAGCAGTTACTCGTCGGGGGGGAGTCGTGAGACCCAGTACTTC. This gives the protein CASSYSSGGSRETQYF.

In regard to this clonotype: This likely traces to a read error, being one base from a far larger clone. This chain uses TRBV9 with TRBJ2-5, with D possibly being TRBD1 (6 bases). The CDR3 is 13 residues long. Germline values: CDR1 SGDLS, CDR2 YYNGEE. The CDR3 reads CASSVARDNEQYF. The CDR3 bases are TGTGCCAGCAGTGTAGCCAGGGACAATGAGCAGTACTTC.

V gene TRBV18 combines with J gene TRBJ2-1; 9 bases fit TRBD2. Germline CDR1 is KGHSH and CDR2 is LQKENI. The CDR3 is 17 residues long. J lost 4 bases, V lost 3 bases, and 10 bases had no gene match. CDR3 DNA sequence: TGTGCCAGCTCACCCGTCATGTCGCTAGCGGGGTACAATGAGCAGTTCTTC. This translates into CASSPVMSLAGYNEQFF.

This clonotype was recorded many times. The chain is built from TRBV7-9 and TRBJ2-5; TRBD1 matches at 9 bases. The CDR3 runs to 16 residues. Germline V lookup: CDR1 SEHNR, CDR2 FQNEAQ (reference sequence). Unmatched junction bases numbered 12, after V lost 5 bases and J lost 5 bases. As DNA, the CDR3 is TGTGCCAGCAGCCTCCCGGGGACAGGGCTTCGGGAGACCCAGTACTTC. This gives the protein CASSLPGTGLRETQYF.

The V call is TRBV18, the J call TRBJ2-7, with 13 bases fitting TRBD2. CDR1 KGHSH and CDR2 LQKENI come from the germline V gene. The CDR3 is made up of 17 amino acids. V dropped 4 bases and J dropped 1; count of bases not matched to a gene: 7. CDR3 in amino acids: CASSRTSGGASSYEQYF. The DNA of the CDR3 is TGTGCCAGCTCACGTACTAGCGGGGGGGCCAGTTCCTACGAGCAGTACTTC. The full variable domain, rest sourced from reference TRBV18 and TRBJ2-7, is NAGVMQNPRHLVRRRGQEARLRCSPMKGHSHVYWYRQLPEEGLKFMVYLQKENIIDESGMPKERFSAEFPKEGPSILRIQQVVRGDSAAYFCASSRTSGGASSYEQYFGPGTRLTVT.

This clonotype was seen many times. J is TRBJ2-1 and V is TRBV7-9; 12 bases match TRBD2. Germline CDR1 reads SEHNR; CDR2 reads FQNEAQ (reference sequence). CDR3 length: 16 residues. J gave up 8 bases and V 4 bases, and 9 bases lay outside the gene matches. The CDR3 DNA reads TGTGCCAGCAGCTCATCACTAGCGGGGGGCACCCATGAGCAGTTCTTC. Translated: CASSSSLAGGTHEQFF.

This clonotype was detected many times. This rearrangement joins TRBV9 to TRBJ2-1; D is unresolved. The CDR3 covers 14 residues. Germline CDR1 and CDR2: SGDLS and YYNGEE. The ends were cut back, 1 base at V and 7 bases at J, with 12 bases in the middle. In DNA, the CDR3 is TGTGCCAGCAGCGTAACCGGGCTTGAGAATGAGCAGTTCTTC. This translates into CASSVTGLENEQFF.

In its sample, this clonotype was seen once. The V gene is TRBV20-1, the J gene TRBJ2-1; 8 bases are shared with TRBD2. In germline, CDR1 is DFQATT, CDR2 SNEGSKA (reference sequence). The CDR3 consists of 13 residues. The V and J ends lost 6 bases and 9 bases, in that order; junction bases with no gene match: 10. CDR3 DNA: TGCAGTGCCGAAGCGGGGGTTGTTTTTGAGCAGTTCTTC. This encodes CSAEAGVVFEQFF.